A selection of T cell receptor beta chains follows, all from one sample in a study of identical twins. One entry per CDR3 protein, called by TCRdb with MiXCR from the 5' RACE reads. The sample has a few hundred thousand distinct CDR3 sequences; about 8.9% are singletons. A further study also used this sample, focusing on yellow fever vaccine responses in identical twins.

Sequencing was carried out using CD8+ T cells sorted from blood. The receptors were sampled from a woman in her late teens or twenties in good health. Both conserved end residues are part of each CDR3. The order of the fields is J gene, V gene, D gene, clone size, CDR3 protein, CDR3 DNA. A D gene is named only where the DNA matches it firmly. A clone size is listed for some rows: how often the clone was seen (once, few, many), or a class if it is expanded.

j_gene: TRBJ2-5; v_gene: TRBV3-1; d_gene: TRBD1; abundance: .; CDR3aa: CASSQGTGGQETQYF; CDR3nt: TGTGCCAGCAGCCAAGGGACAGGGGGTCAAGAGACCCAGTACTTC
j_gene: TRBJ2-2; v_gene: TRBV27; d_gene: .; abundance: .; CDR3aa: CASSPKSGYNTGELFF; CDR3nt: TGTGCCAGCAGCCCCAAATCGGGATATAACACCGGGGAGCTGTTTTTT
j_gene: TRBJ2-1; v_gene: TRBV7-9; d_gene: TRBD1; abundance: .; CDR3aa: CASSSFGQADNEQFF; CDR3nt: TGTGCCAGCAGCTCGTTTGGACAGGCCGACAATGAGCAGTTCTTC
j_gene: TRBJ2-7; v_gene: TRBV11-2; d_gene: .; abundance: few; CDR3aa: CASSFGSAYEQYF; CDR3nt: TGTGCCAGCAGCTTCGGTAGCGCCTACGAGCAGTACTTC
j_gene: TRBJ2-1; v_gene: TRBV20-1; d_gene: TRBD2; abundance: .; CDR3aa: CCARDPGREGPYNEQFF; CDR3nt: TGCTGCGCTAGAGATCCAGGGCGGGAGGGCCCCTACAATGAGCAGTTCTTC
j_gene: TRBJ2-3; v_gene: TRBV15; d_gene: .; abundance: .; CDR3aa: CATSRDVESTDTQYF; CDR3nt: TGTGCCACCAGCAGAGATGTCGAGAGCACAGATACGCAGTATTTT
j_gene: TRBJ1-2; v_gene: TRBV29-1; d_gene: TRBD1; abundance: .; CDR3aa: CSAYLRTGPGGYTF; CDR3nt: TGCAGCGCCTACCTACGGACAGGTCCTGGGGGCTACACCTTC
j_gene: TRBJ2-5; v_gene: TRBV12-3/TRBV12-4; d_gene: TRBD2; abundance: many; CDR3aa: CASSLIERGGQETQYF; CDR3nt: TGTGCCAGCAGTTTGATCGAGCGGGGGGGCCAAGAGACCCAGTACTTC
j_gene: TRBJ2-7; v_gene: TRBV9; d_gene: TRBD1; abundance: few; CDR3aa: CASSAIPGQGISYEQYF; CDR3nt: TGTGCCAGCAGCGCTATACCGGGACAGGGGATTTCGTACGAGCAGTACTTC
j_gene: TRBJ2-7; v_gene: TRBV27; d_gene: TRBD2; abundance: .; CDR3aa: CASSPRGGGYEQYF; CDR3nt: TGTGCCAGCAGTCCTCGGGGGGGTGGGTACGAGCAGTACTTC
j_gene: TRBJ2-5; v_gene: TRBV24-1; d_gene: .; abundance: .; CDR3aa: CATSDLLSGNVETQYF; CDR3nt: TGTGCCACCAGTGATCTCCTATCGGGGAACGTAGAGACCCAGTACTTC
j_gene: TRBJ1-2; v_gene: TRBV10-3; d_gene: TRBD1; abundance: .; CDR3aa: CAMTGGNGYTF; CDR3nt: TGTGCCATGACAGGGGGAAACGGCTACACCTTC
j_gene: TRBJ2-1; v_gene: TRBV7-9; d_gene: TRBD2; abundance: .; CDR3aa: CASSAREGGEYNEQFF; CDR3nt: TGTGCCAGCAGCGCGCGTGAGGGAGGGGAGTACAATGAGCAGTTCTTC
j_gene: TRBJ2-1; v_gene: TRBV6-2/TRBV6-3; d_gene: .; abundance: many; CDR3aa: CASSYPSRNYNEQFF; CDR3nt: TGTGCCAGCAGTTACCCCTCGAGAAATTACAATGAGCAGTTCTTC
j_gene: TRBJ2-3; v_gene: TRBV7-9; d_gene: TRBD2; abundance: .; CDR3aa: CASSLALAGVLIDTQYF; CDR3nt: TGTGCCAGCAGCTTAGCTCTAGCGGGAGTCTTGATAGATACGCAGTATTTT
j_gene: TRBJ2-1; v_gene: TRBV27; d_gene: TRBD1; abundance: .; CDR3aa: CASSSASDRGRGEQFF; CDR3nt: TGTGCCAGCAGTTCTGCATCAGACAGGGGGCGGGGTGAGCAGTTCTTC
j_gene: TRBJ2-3; v_gene: TRBV29-1; d_gene: .; abundance: few; CDR3aa: CSVDPPQRPGEADTQYF; CDR3nt: TGCAGCGTTGACCCCCCGCAGCGGCCCGGGGAAGCAGATACGCAGTATTTT
j_gene: TRBJ2-7; v_gene: TRBV15; d_gene: TRBD1; abundance: .; CDR3aa: CATSRFPPDRATYEQYF; CDR3nt: TGTGCCACCAGCAGATTCCCCCCAGACAGGGCCACCTACGAGCAGTACTTC
j_gene: TRBJ1-1; v_gene: TRBV13; d_gene: .; abundance: .; CDR3aa: CASTDGGGLVKLGEAFF; CDR3nt: TGTGCCAGCACCGACGGCGGAGGGCTGGTTAAGTTGGGTGAAGCTTTCTTT
j_gene: TRBJ1-1; v_gene: TRBV7-9; d_gene: TRBD1; abundance: many; CDR3aa: CASSSGTGGSHTEAFF; CDR3nt: TGTGCCAGCAGTTCCGGGACAGGGGGCTCCCACACTGAAGCTTTCTTT
j_gene: TRBJ2-3; v_gene: TRBV27; d_gene: .; abundance: few; CDR3aa: CASSLAQRRTDTQYF; CDR3nt: TGTGCCAGCAGTTTGGCCCAAAGAAGGACGGATACGCAGTATTTT
j_gene: TRBJ2-7; v_gene: TRBV20-1; d_gene: .; abundance: few; CDR3aa: CSARDRTALEQYF; CDR3nt: TGCAGTGCTAGAGATAGGACAGCCCTCGAGCAGTACTTC
j_gene: TRBJ2-2; v_gene: TRBV24-1; d_gene: .; abundance: many; CDR3aa: CATKSVTGELFF; CDR3nt: TGTGCCACCAAGAGTGTCACCGGGGAGCTGTTTTTT
j_gene: TRBJ1-2; v_gene: TRBV7-9; d_gene: TRBD1; abundance: few; CDR3aa: CASSGTGLSYGYTF; CDR3nt: TGTGCCAGCAGCGGGACAGGTCTGTCCTATGGCTACACCTTC
j_gene: TRBJ2-7; v_gene: TRBV28; d_gene: TRBD2; abundance: few; CDR3aa: CASKLAGGPYEQYF; CDR3nt: TGTGCCAGCAAACTAGCGGGAGGACCCTACGAGCAGTACTTC
j_gene: TRBJ2-7; v_gene: TRBV27; d_gene: .; abundance: .; CDR3aa: CASSLSRLHEQYF; CDR3nt: TGTGCCAGCAGTTTATCGCGACTGCACGAGCAGTACTTC
j_gene: TRBJ1-4; v_gene: TRBV27; d_gene: TRBD1; abundance: few; CDR3aa: CASSLSYPQQGANEKLFF; CDR3nt: TGTGCCAGCAGTTTATCCTACCCCCAGCAGGGGGCTAATGAAAAACTGTTTTTT
j_gene: TRBJ2-1; v_gene: TRBV10-3; d_gene: TRBD1; abundance: few; CDR3aa: CAISEITWDRDYNEQFF; CDR3nt: TGTGCCATCAGTGAGATTACCTGGGACAGGGACTACAATGAGCAGTTCTTC
j_gene: TRBJ2-7; v_gene: TRBV28; d_gene: .; abundance: .; CDR3aa: CASSSRGPWEQYF; CDR3nt: TGTGCCAGCAGTTCGAGAGGACCCTGGGAGCAGTACTTC
j_gene: TRBJ2-7; v_gene: TRBV28; d_gene: .; abundance: many; CDR3aa: CASSFMGRTYEQYF; CDR3nt: TGTGCCAGCAGTTTTATGGGGAGGACCTACGAGCAGTACTTC
j_gene: TRBJ2-1; v_gene: TRBV7-7; d_gene: TRBD2; abundance: few; CDR3aa: CASSFTPGLAGGQYNEQFF; CDR3nt: TGTGCTAGCAGCTTCACCCCCGGACTAGCGGGAGGGCAATACAATGAGCAGTTCTTC
j_gene: TRBJ2-5; v_gene: TRBV5-6; d_gene: .; abundance: .; CDR3aa: CASSRGNQETQYF; CDR3nt: TGTGCCAGCAGCCGGGGGAACCAAGAGACCCAGTACTTC
j_gene: TRBJ1-1; v_gene: TRBV7-8; d_gene: .; abundance: many; CDR3aa: CASRFSTGNTEAFF; CDR3nt: TGTGCCAGCAGGTTTTCGACAGGGAACACTGAAGCTTTCTTT
j_gene: TRBJ2-2; v_gene: TRBV20-1; d_gene: .; abundance: few; CDR3aa: CSVEGGQTAGELFF; CDR3nt: TGCAGTGTCGAAGGCGGCCAGACGGCCGGGGAGCTGTTTTTT
j_gene: TRBJ2-2; v_gene: TRBV29-1; d_gene: TRBD1; abundance: .; CDR3aa: CSVEVWDRENTGELFF; CDR3nt: TGCAGCGTTGAAGTGTGGGACAGGGAAAACACCGGGGAGCTGTTTTTT
j_gene: TRBJ1-1; v_gene: TRBV4-3; d_gene: TRBD1; abundance: many; CDR3aa: CASSQDRGDNTEAFF; CDR3nt: TGCGCCAGCAGCCAGGACAGGGGGGACAACACTGAAGCTTTCTTT
j_gene: TRBJ2-4; v_gene: TRBV5-1; d_gene: .; abundance: few; CDR3aa: CASSLDSGILAKNIQYF; CDR3nt: TGCGCCAGCAGCTTGGATTCAGGGATCCTAGCCAAAAACATTCAGTACTTC
j_gene: TRBJ1-1; v_gene: TRBV29-1; d_gene: .; abundance: .; CDR3aa: CSVEGRVTEAFF; CDR3nt: TGCAGCGTTGAGGGTCGAGTGACTGAAGCTTTCTTT
j_gene: TRBJ2-3; v_gene: TRBV3-1; d_gene: .; abundance: .; CDR3aa: CASSQEGGRTDTQYF; CDR3nt: TGTGCCAGCAGCCAAGAGGGGGGCCGGACAGATACGCAGTATTTT
j_gene: TRBJ2-1; v_gene: TRBV6-4; d_gene: .; abundance: many; CDR3aa: CASSDTGGGEQFF; CDR3nt: TGTGCCAGCAGTGATACCGGTGGGGGTGAGCAGTTCTTC
j_gene: TRBJ1-2; v_gene: TRBV15; d_gene: .; abundance: few; CDR3aa: CATSRDWTDSDGGNYGYTF; CDR3nt: TGTGCCACCAGCAGAGACTGGACGGACTCTGACGGCGGGAACTATGGCTACACCTTC
j_gene: TRBJ2-7; v_gene: TRBV6-2/TRBV6-3; d_gene: .; abundance: many; CDR3aa: CASSYDQGYYEQYF; CDR3nt: TGTGCCAGCAGTTACGATCAGGGTTACTACGAGCAGTACTTC
j_gene: TRBJ2-7; v_gene: TRBV7-8; d_gene: .; abundance: few; CDR3aa: CASSRRGQMGEQYF; CDR3nt: TGTGCCAGCAGCCGAAGAGGACAGATGGGCGAGCAGTACTTC
j_gene: TRBJ2-1; v_gene: TRBV29-1; d_gene: .; abundance: many; CDR3aa: CSAPTTSSYNEQFF; CDR3nt: TGCAGCGCACCCACTACAAGCTCCTACAATGAGCAGTTCTTC
j_gene: TRBJ2-6; v_gene: TRBV10-3; d_gene: TRBD2; abundance: many; CDR3aa: CAISEGTSGLSGANVLTF; CDR3nt: TGTGCCATCAGTGAAGGGACTAGCGGCCTCTCTGGGGCCAACGTCCTGACTTTC
j_gene: TRBJ2-1; v_gene: TRBV27; d_gene: .; abundance: .; CDR3aa: CASSLWTENNEQFF; CDR3nt: TGTGCCAGCAGTTTATGGACTGAAAACAATGAGCAGTTCTTC
j_gene: TRBJ2-7; v_gene: TRBV7-9; d_gene: TRBD1; abundance: many; CDR3aa: CASSFQDREDYEQYF; CDR3nt: TGTGCCAGCAGCTTCCAGGACAGGGAAGACTACGAGCAGTACTTC
j_gene: TRBJ2-3; v_gene: TRBV29-1; d_gene: .; abundance: few; CDR3aa: CSVDSGLTDTQYF; CDR3nt: TGCAGCGTTGATAGCGGACTCACAGATACGCAGTATTTT
j_gene: TRBJ2-7; v_gene: TRBV7-9; d_gene: TRBD1; abundance: few; CDR3aa: CASSFHLGQSSYEQYF; CDR3nt: TGTGCCAGCAGCTTTCATCTGGGACAGAGCTCCTACGAGCAGTACTTC
j_gene: TRBJ1-1; v_gene: TRBV6-2/TRBV6-3; d_gene: .; abundance: few; CDR3aa: CASSYGTNEAFF; CDR3nt: TGTGCCAGCAGTTACGGGACAAATGAAGCTTTCTTT
j_gene: TRBJ1-2; v_gene: TRBV6-1; d_gene: TRBD1; abundance: few; CDR3aa: CASSQMGWTGPSTF; CDR3nt: TGTGCCAGCAGTCAGATGGGTTGGACAGGCCCGAGCACCTTC
j_gene: TRBJ2-3; v_gene: TRBV13; d_gene: TRBD2; abundance: many; CDR3aa: CASSSAMTSGRAPDTQYF; CDR3nt: TGTGCCAGCAGCTCCGCCATGACTAGCGGGAGGGCCCCAGATACGCAGTATTTT
j_gene: TRBJ2-7; v_gene: TRBV29-1; d_gene: .; abundance: many; CDR3aa: CSVEVGHRIPYEQYF; CDR3nt: TGCAGCGTTGAAGTAGGACACAGGATCCCCTACGAGCAGTACTTC
j_gene: TRBJ2-1; v_gene: TRBV7-6; d_gene: TRBD2; abundance: .; CDR3aa: CASSSGLAGANEQFF; CDR3nt: TGTGCCAGCAGCTCGGGACTAGCGGGAGCCAATGAGCAGTTCTTC
j_gene: TRBJ2-1; v_gene: TRBV4-3; d_gene: .; abundance: .; CDR3aa: CASSQWVYNEQFF; CDR3nt: TGCGCCAGCAGCCAGTGGGTATACAATGAGCAGTTCTTC
j_gene: TRBJ2-7; v_gene: TRBV3-1; d_gene: .; abundance: many; CDR3aa: CASSRGLDPNYEQYF; CDR3nt: TGTGCCAGCAGCCGGGGTTTGGACCCAAACTACGAGCAGTACTTC
j_gene: TRBJ2-7; v_gene: TRBV29-1; d_gene: .; abundance: many; CDR3aa: CSVRPTEGEQYF; CDR3nt: TGCAGCGTTCGACCGACGGAGGGGGAGCAGTACTTC